The 27 T cell receptor beta chains presented below share a single source sample, sequenced in a study of control samples from healthy donors and cancer patients. Clones were read by immunoSEQ multiplex PCR, and TCRdb kept only the in-frame ones, dropping some. The top ten hold approximately 11% of the sample, which has under 65,000 clones, about 87% seen once. The sample was PBMCs. The receptors derive from a woman in her fifties or sixties with lung cancer.

V gene TRBV19 combines with J gene TRBJ2-2; D perhaps matches TRBD1 (6 bases). CDR1 LNHDA and CDR2 SQIVND come from the germline V gene (reference sequence). This CDR3 comprises 15 residues. The ends were cut back, 6 bases at V and 4 bases at J, with 15 bases in the middle. CDR3 region: CASSQQGRGTGELFF. The DNA of the CDR3 is TGTGCCAGTAGCCAACAGGGCCGAGGCACCGGGGAGCTGTTTTTT.

This chain joins TRBV10-1 and TRBJ2-1, with 12 nucleotides matching TRBD2. CDR3 length: 20 amino acids. CDR1 and CDR2 from the germline V gene are WNHNN and SYGVQD (reference sequence). V shed 7 bases, J shed 8 bases, and the junction held 24 bases outside the gene matches. The CDR3 DNA reads as TGCGCCAGCAACAGACTTCTAGCGGGGGGGCCAATTAATCCTCGAGATGAGCAGTTCTTC. Translation gives CASNRLLAGGPINPRDEQFF.

This sequence joins TRBV24-1 and TRBJ2-7, with D maybe TRBD2 (6 bases). Germline CDR1 is KGHDR and CDR2 is SFDVKD. This CDR3 is built from 11 residues. Deletions cut 4 bases from V and 6 bases from J, with 6 bases between. The CDR3: CATSEGGEQYF. CDR3 in DNA: TGTGCCACCAGTGAGGGGGGCGAGCAGTACTTC.

This clone was observed a single time. The V call is TRBV28, the J call TRBJ2-2, with 7 nucleotides matching TRBD1. The CDR3 covers 16 residues. Trimming took 7 bases from V and 4 from J; bases not matched to a gene: 12. Per germline, CDR1 MDHEN and CDR2 SYDVKM. CDR3 protein: CASTPLRDSGTGELFF. CDR3 bases: TGTGCCAGCACCCCTCTAAGGGACAGCGGCACCGGGGAGCTGTTTTTT.

This clone was seen only once. This chain uses TRBV21-1 with TRBJ1-3. TRBV21-1 is classified as a pseudogene. This CDR3 has 13 amino acids. The chain's CDR3 is CASGRRSGNTIYF. CDR3 sequence (DNA): TGTGCCAGCGGACGCAGGTCTGGAAACACCATATATTTT.

The V call is TRBV2, the J call TRBJ1-1; D gene uncertain. V lost 6 bases to trimming and J lost 0 bases, with 11 bases between them. The CDR3 length is 14 residues. CDR1 and CDR2 (germline): SNHLY, FYNNEI. CDR3 amino acids: CASRVVGLNTEAFF. CDR3 in DNA: TGTGCCAGCAGAGTTGTGGGATTGAACACTGAAGCTTTCTTT.

The V gene is TRBV7-3, the J gene TRBJ2-7; D may be TRBD1 (6 bases). The ends were cut back, 4 bases at V and 1 base at J, with 11 bases in the middle. The CDR3 has 14 amino acids. From germline, CDR1 is SGHTA and CDR2 FQGTGA. CDR3: CASSSSTGSYEQYF. In DNA, the CDR3 is TGTGCCAGCAGCTCGAGCACAGGGTCCTACGAGCAGTACTTC.

The chain combines TRBV28 with TRBJ2-7; TRBD2 agrees at 9 bases. Germline V gives CDR1 MDHEN, CDR2 SYDVKM. The V and J ends lost 2 bases and 6 bases, in that order; junction bases with no gene match: 5. The CDR3 runs 14 residues. CDR3 DNA: TGTGCCAGCAGTTTAGTGGGACTAGCATCCGAGCAGTACTTC. Its translation: CASSLVGLASEQYF.

The V and J genes are TRBV4-2 and TRBJ1-3, with D possibly being TRBD1 (6 bases). V lost 2 bases, J lost 8 bases, and 16 bases lay in between. This CDR3 has 15 amino acids. From germline, CDR1 is LGHNA and CDR2 YNFKEQ. The DNA of the CDR3 is TGTGCCAGCAGCCAAAGGGGGGGCATCGGCGACACCATATATTTT. It yields the protein CASSQRGGIGDTIYF.

The rearrangement links TRBV5-5 to TRBJ2-1, with D tentatively TRBD1 or TRBD2 (5 bases each). Trimming cost V 3 bases and J 7 bases, with 20 bases left between them. Germline V CDR1 and CDR2: SGHKS, YYEKEE (reference sequence). The CDR3 has 16 amino acids. CDR3 nucleotide sequence: TGTGCCAGCAGCTCGGAATTGGGACCGCCAGAAAATGAGCAGTTCTTC. This translates into CASSSELGPPENEQFF. Looking up the rest from reference TRBV5-5 and TRBJ2-1 gives the full variable domain: DAGVTQSPTHLIKTRGQQVTLRCSPISGHKSVSWYQQVLGQGPQFIFQYYEKEERGRGNFPDRFSARQFPNYSSELNVNALLLGDSALYLCASSSELGPPENEQFFGPGTRLTVL.

A single count supports this clone. The J gene is TRBJ2-5, the V gene TRBV2; tentative D call: TRBD2 (6 bases). Per the germline V gene, CDR1 is SNHLY and CDR2 is FYNNEI. Trimming left V 1 base short and J 4 bases short, with 13 bases between. The CDR3 runs 15 residues. The CDR3, as DNA: TGTGCCAGCAGTGAAGGACTGAACGGGGGAGAGACCCAGTACTTC. Its translation: CASSEGLNGGETQYF.

This chain connects TRBV24-1 to TRBJ2-5; 10 bases align to TRBD2. Trimming took 5 bases from V and 4 from J; bases not matched to a gene: 9. The CDR3 is made up of 16 amino acids. Germline V gene data show CDR1 as KGHDR and CDR2 as SFDVKD. The CDR3 spells CATSAPTAGGRETQYF. For the CDR3, the DNA is TGTGCCACCAGTGCCCCAACAGCGGGGGGGAGAGAGACCCAGTACTTC.

The rearrangement links TRBV11-2 to TRBJ1-6; D possibly corresponds to TRBD1 (5 bases). The V gene's germline CDR1 is SGHAT and CDR2 FQNNGV. The germline V and J ends were trimmed by 1 base and 7 bases, with 14 bases remaining between them. This CDR3 has 16 residues. The CDR3 is CASSLGGWQGNSPLHF. The CDR3 DNA sequence: TGTGCCAGCAGCTTAGGGGGTTGGCAGGGAAATTCACCCCTCCACTTT.

The chain couples TRBV6-5 to TRBJ1-1; 7 bases fit TRBD1. CDR3 length: 14 residues. Germline V gene sequence: CDR1 MNHEY, CDR2 SVGAGI. Trimming at V came to 6 bases and at J to 8 bases, leaving 12 bases not matched to a gene. As DNA, the CDR3 is TGTGCCAGCAGAGAGGGACCGGGACAGATAGAAGCTTTCTTT. Amino acids: CASREGPGQIEAFF.

The chain carries TRBV5-8 and TRBJ1-3, with D unclear. CDR1 SGHTS and CDR2 YDEGEE come from the germline V gene. CDR3 size: 13 residues. V was shortened by 1 base and J by 0 bases, with 2 bases between the two germline ends. CDR3: CASSLHSGNTIYF. The DNA of the CDR3 is TGTGCCAGCAGCTTGCACTCTGGAAACACCATATATTTT.

The genes are TRBV9 and TRBJ2-3; 7 bases agree with TRBD1. With V trimmed by 3 bases and J by 3 bases, 4 bases remained unmatched. Germline CDR1 is SGDLS and CDR2 is YYNGEE. This CDR3 has 14 residues. CDR3 sequence reads: CASSAGQATDTQYF. CDR3 in DNA: TGTGCCAGCAGCGCAGGACAGGCTACAGATACGCAGTATTTT. Supplemented by reference TRBV9 and TRBJ2-3, the full variable domain reads DSGVTQTPKHLITATGQRVTLRCSPRSGDLSVYWYQQSLDQGLQFLIQYYNGEERAKGNILERFSAQQFPDLHSELNLSSLELGDSALYFCASSAGQATDTQYFGPGTRLTVL.

A single count supports this clone. The genes are TRBV3-1 (or the pseudogene TRBV3-2) and TRBJ1-5; 7 bases are a match to TRBD1. This CDR3 has 15 amino acids. CDR1 LGHDT and CDR2 YNNKEL come from the germline V gene (reference sequence). J was trimmed by 4 bases and V by 1 base; bases with no gene match: 4. CDR3 bases: TGTGCCAGCAGCCAAGGGGACAGCCGAAATCAGCCCCAGCATTTT. It yields the protein CASSQGDSRNQPQHF.

The chain joins TRBV4-1 to TRBJ2-1, with TRBD2 as a possible D gene (6 bases). V lost 4 bases to trimming and J lost 1 base, with 17 bases between them. From germline, CDR1 is MGHRA and CDR2 YSYEKL. This CDR3 contains 17 residues. The CDR3 here is CASSLAAGGGSYNEQFF. CDR3 DNA: TGCGCCAGCAGCCTAGCGGCTGGGGGTGGGTCCTACAATGAGCAGTTCTTC.

The CDR3 sequence is CASSIVSTGVYGYTF. The DNA of the CDR3 is TGTGCCAGTAGTATCGTCTCGACAGGGGTATATGGCTACACCTTC. The chain links TRBV19 to TRBJ1-2; 8 nucleotides match TRBD1. The germline V gene has CDR1 LNHDA and CDR2 SQIVND (reference sequence). V dropped 3 bases and J dropped 5; count of bases not matched to a gene: 8. The CDR3 contains 15 residues.

The chain uses TRBV21-1 and TRBJ2-2; TRBD1, the D gene given by the table, was not confirmed from the DNA. TRBV21-1 is described as a pseudogene. The CDR3 spans 13 residues. Written as DNA, the CDR3 is TGTGCCAGCAAACAGGCGCGCACCGGGGAGCTGTTTTTT. It is translated as CASKQARTGELFF.

The rearrangement uses TRBV5-1 and TRBJ1-5; no clear D gene. Trimming took off 0 bases at V and 0 bases at J, with 4 bases between the two ends. The CDR3 has 14 residues. Per the germline V gene, CDR1 is SGHRS and CDR2 is YFSETQ. The CDR3 protein is CASSLGGSNQPQHF. In DNA, the CDR3 is TGCGCCAGCAGCTTGGGGGGTAGCAATCAGCCCCAGCATTTT.

The V call is TRBV5-1, the J call TRBJ2-2, with D possibly matching TRBD1 (5 bases). Between the trimmed V and J ends, which lost 2 bases and 0 bases, there was a span of 8 bases. CDR1 and CDR2 (germline): SGHRS, YFSETQ. The CDR3 loop spans 15 amino acids. CDR3 protein: CASSLQATNTGELFF. DNA for the CDR3: TGCGCCAGCAGCTTACAGGCAACGAACACCGGGGAGCTGTTTTTT.

This chain uses TRBV5-6 with TRBJ1-1; perhaps TRBD1 as D (6 bases). The CDR3 covers 14 residues. Looked up from germline, CDR1 is SGHDT and CDR2 is YYEEEE. Trimming took 3 bases from V and 5 from J, leaving 14 bases between them. DNA of the CDR3: TGTGCCAGCAGCTCCACAGGGACGAGGACTGAAGCTTTCTTT. Its protein is CASSSTGTRTEAFF.

V and J are TRBV28 and TRBJ1-5, with D tentatively TRBD1 (6 bases). V lost 7 bases and J 9 bases, leaving 16 bases between the germline ends. From germline, CDR1 is MDHEN and CDR2 SYDVKM. This CDR3 has 13 amino acids. The CDR3, as DNA: TGTGCCAGCATCGCGGGGGGCTATCGGCCCCAGCATTTT. This encodes CASIAGGYRPQHF.

CDR3 nucleotides: TGTGCCAGCAGTCAGGGGCCTAACTATGGCTACACCTTC. This sequence encodes CASSQGPNYGYTF. The chain couples TRBV6-5 to TRBJ1-2; D possibly corresponds to TRBD1 (6 bases). Trimming removed 5 bases from V and 0 bases from J, with 7 bases in between. This CDR3 is 13 amino acids long. Per the germline V gene, CDR1 is MNHEY and CDR2 is SVGAGI.

V usage is TRBV29-1 and J usage is TRBJ1-2; TRBD1 is a possible D gene (6 bases). The CDR3 contains 14 residues. The V end was cut by 5 bases, the J end by 8 bases, with 21 bases between. CDR1 SQVTM and CDR2 ANQGSEA come from the germline V gene. Here the CDR3 DNA reads TGCAGCGTTCCAGCACAGGGTAGTGTAATCGGCTACACCTTC. Translation gives CSVPAQGSVIGYTF.

This sequence joins TRBV7-9 and TRBJ1-2; D gene uncertain. Between the trimmed V and J ends, which lost 1 base and 8 bases, there was a span of 14 bases. This CDR3 has 14 amino acids. In germline, CDR1 is SEHNR, CDR2 FQNEAQ (reference sequence). Here the CDR3 DNA reads TGTGCCAGCAGCTTAGACCAAGGCCTGAGAGGCTACACCTTC. This encodes CASSLDQGLRGYTF. Full variable domain (rest looked up from reference TRBV7-9 and TRBJ1-2): DTGVSQNPRHKITKRGQNVTFRCDPISEHNRLYWYRQTLGQGPEFLTYFQNEAQLEKSRLLSDRFSAERPKGSFSTLEIQRTEQGDSAMYLCASSLDQGLRGYTFGSGTRLTVV.